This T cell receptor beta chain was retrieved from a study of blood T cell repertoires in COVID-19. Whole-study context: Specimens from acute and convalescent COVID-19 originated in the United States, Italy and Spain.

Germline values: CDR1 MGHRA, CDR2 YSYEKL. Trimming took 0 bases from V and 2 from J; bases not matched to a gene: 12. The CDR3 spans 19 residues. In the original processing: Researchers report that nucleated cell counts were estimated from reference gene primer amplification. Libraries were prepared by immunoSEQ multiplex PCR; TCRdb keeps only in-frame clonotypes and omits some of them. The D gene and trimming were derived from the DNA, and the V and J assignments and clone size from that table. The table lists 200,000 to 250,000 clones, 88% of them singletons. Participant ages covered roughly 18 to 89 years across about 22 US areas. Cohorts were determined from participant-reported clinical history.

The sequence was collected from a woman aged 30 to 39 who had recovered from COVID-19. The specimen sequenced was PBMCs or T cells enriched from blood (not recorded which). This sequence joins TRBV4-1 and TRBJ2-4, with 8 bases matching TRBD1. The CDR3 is CASSQDRPRQGCSKNIQYF. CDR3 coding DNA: TGCGCCAGCAGCCAAGATAGACCCAGACAGGGGTGTTCCAAAAACATTCAGTACTTC.